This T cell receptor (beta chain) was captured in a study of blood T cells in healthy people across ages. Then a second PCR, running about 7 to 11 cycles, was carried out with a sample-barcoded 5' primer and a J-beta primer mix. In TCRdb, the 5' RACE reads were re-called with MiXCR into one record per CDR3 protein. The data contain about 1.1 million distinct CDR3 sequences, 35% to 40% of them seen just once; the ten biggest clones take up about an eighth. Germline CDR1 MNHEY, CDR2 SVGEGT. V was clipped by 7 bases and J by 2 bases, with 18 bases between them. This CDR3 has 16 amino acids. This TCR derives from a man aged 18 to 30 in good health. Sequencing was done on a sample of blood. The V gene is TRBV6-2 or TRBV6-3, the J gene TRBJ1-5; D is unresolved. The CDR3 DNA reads TGTGCCAGCAAAACCTTCCAAGGGCAGGGCAATCAGCCCCAGCATTTT. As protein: CASKTFQGQGNQPQHF.